The 19 T cell receptor beta chains presented below share a single source sample, sequenced in a study of PD-L1 blockade in urothelial cancer. As to time point: peripheral blood 6 weeks after treatment start. Only in-frame clones appear in the TCRdb table, and some are missing; sequencing was by immunoSEQ multiplex PCR. The profile covers about 35,000 clones, with approximately 80% appearing a single time and roughly a tenth taken by the ten largest. The source was PBMCs, collected around atezolizumab (anti-PD-L1) treatment. The receptors were gathered from a man aged 40-55 years with urothelial cancer.

The genes are TRBV6-1 and TRBJ2-1, with D maybe TRBD2 (6 bases). The CDR3 extends over 12 amino acids. The V gene lost 0 bases and the J gene lost 15 bases, with 12 bases spanning the gap. Germline CDR1 reads MNHNS; CDR2 reads SASEGT. CDR3 protein: CASSEAGGRPFF. DNA of the CDR3: TGTGCCAGCAGTGAAGCGGGAGGTAGACCGTTCTTC.

This chain connects TRBV19 to TRBJ2-3, with TRBD2 identical over 7 bases. J lost 8 bases, V lost 3 bases, and 11 bases had no gene match. Germline V gene data show CDR1 as LNHDA and CDR2 as SQIVND (reference sequence). The CDR3 runs to 15 residues. CDR3 region: CASSIRGAGEGTQYF. In DNA, the CDR3 is TGTGCCAGTAGTATCCGAGGTGCGGGAGAGGGTACGCAGTATTTT.

The gene calls are TRBV5-6 and TRBJ1-2, with TRBD1 as a possible D gene (6 bases). The V gene lost 0 bases and the J gene lost 3 bases, with 9 bases spanning the gap. CDR1 and CDR2 (germline): SGHDT, YYEEEE. This CDR3 has 14 residues. The CDR3 DNA is TGTGCCAGCAGCTTGGCAGGGGTCGACTATGGCTACACCTTC. It encodes CASSLAGVDYGYTF. The whole variable domain, filled in from reference TRBV5-6 and TRBJ1-2, reads DAGVTQSPTHLIKTRGQQVTLRCSPKSGHDTVSWYQQALGQGPQFIFQYYEEEERQRGNFPDRFSGHQFPNYSSELNVNALLLGDSALYLCASSLAGVDYGYTFGSGTRLTVV.

The CDR3 DNA reads TGTGCCAGCAGCCCCCGGATGGCAGGGCAAAACACCGGGGAGCTGTTTTTT. Its protein is CASSPRMAGQNTGELFF. V and J are TRBV9 and TRBJ2-2, with a possible D match to TRBD1 (5 bases). CDR3 size: 17 residues. CDR1 and CDR2 from the germline V gene are SGDLS and YYNGEE. V lost 4 bases to trimming and J lost 2 bases, with 18 bases between them.

This chain uses TRBV7-2 with TRBJ2-1; D possibly corresponds to TRBD2 (6 bases). V lost 5 bases and J lost 7, with 18 bases in between. The CDR3 runs to 15 residues. Germline V gene data show CDR1 as SGHTA and CDR2 as FQGNSA. The CDR3 loop reads CASSQGLAKGNEQFF. The CDR3 bases are TGTGCCAGCAGCCAAGGGCTAGCGAAAGGGAATGAGCAGTTCTTC.

V and J are TRBV7-3 and TRBJ2-7, with a possible D match to TRBD1 (6 bases). V dropped 0 bases and J dropped 1 base, with 16 bases sitting between them. The CDR3 loop spans 17 amino acids. Per the germline V gene, CDR1 is SGHTA and CDR2 is FQGTGA. The CDR3: CASSLTFLGQSSYEQYF. CDR3 sequence (DNA): TGTGCCAGCAGCTTAACGTTCTTAGGACAGAGTTCCTACGAGCAGTACTTC.

This sequence joins TRBV27 and TRBJ2-2; D gene uncertain. The CDR3 covers 16 residues. With 6 bases removed from V and 0 bases from J, the gap between germline ends came to 14 bases. From germline, CDR1 is MNHEY and CDR2 SMNVEV (reference sequence). CDR3 region: CASRSGWQANTGELFF. The CDR3 nucleotides read TGTGCCAGCAGATCTGGTTGGCAGGCGAACACCGGGGAGCTGTTTTTT.

The chain employs TRBV6-5 and TRBJ1-3, with 9 bases fitting TRBD1. Germline V gene lookup returns CDR1 MNHEY and CDR2 SVGAGI. The J segment lost 4 bases and the V segment lost 3 bases, leaving 4 bases of the junction unmatched. The CDR3 sequence is 15 residues long. This chain's CDR3 is CASSYSGTGGNTIYF. Written as DNA, the CDR3 is TGTGCCAGCAGTTATTCCGGGACAGGGGGAAACACCATATATTTT.

CDR3 nucleotides: TGTGCCATACAGGGGGCCTTACGGGATGGCTACACCTTC. This translates into CAIQGALRDGYTF. This chain uses TRBV28 with TRBJ1-2; 9 nucleotides line up with TRBD1. This CDR3 is built from 13 residues. From germline, CDR1 is MDHEN and CDR2 SYDVKM. Unmatched junction bases numbered 9, after V lost 10 bases and J lost 6 bases.

V usage is TRBV6-5 and J usage is TRBJ1-1; 9 bases align to TRBD1. V trimming: 0 bases; J trimming: 3 bases; junction bases outside the gene matches: 2. This CDR3 region has 15 residues. The germline V gene has CDR1 MNHEY and CDR2 SVGAGI. The CDR3 sequence is CASSYSRQGDTEAFF. The CDR3 DNA is TGTGCCAGCAGTTACTCCCGACAGGGGGACACTGAAGCTTTCTTT.

Here the CDR3 DNA reads TGTGCCAGCAGCACCACTAGCGGAGGGATCCAAGAGACCCAGTACTTC. Amino acids: CASSTTSGGIQETQYF. V usage is TRBV9 and J usage is TRBJ2-5; the match to TRBD2 covers 8 bases. CDR3 length equals 16 residues. After removal of 4 bases from V and 1 base from J, the junction contained 9 bases not matched to a gene. Looked up from germline, CDR1 is SGDLS and CDR2 is YYNGEE.

V and J are TRBV2 and TRBJ2-2; 8 bases match TRBD2. The CDR3 totals 14 residues. The junction had 2 bases not matched to a gene; V was cut back by 8 bases and J by 0 bases. From germline, CDR1 is SNHLY and CDR2 FYNNEI. The DNA of the CDR3 is TGTGCCAGCGGGGGACTAGCGAACACCGGGGAGCTGTTTTTT. Translation gives CASGGLANTGELFF. The full variable domain, in which reference TRBV2 and TRBJ2-2 provide the parts outside the CDR3, is EPEVTQTPSHQVTQMGQEVILRCVPISNHLYFYWYRQILGQKVEFLVSFYNNEISEKSEIFDDQFSVERPDGSNFTLKIRSTKLEDSAMYFCASGGLANTGELFFGEGSRLTVL.

This clone was observed a single time. The chain couples TRBV7-2 to TRBJ2-7; 13 bases fit TRBD2. Per germline, CDR1 SGHTA and CDR2 FQGNSA. The CDR3 has 17 amino acids. With V trimmed by 1 base and J by 6 bases, 9 bases remained unmatched. For the CDR3, the DNA is TGTGCCAGCAGCTTAGGGACTAGCGGGAGAGGGGAACGCGAGCAGTACTTC. Residues: CASSLGTSGRGEREQYF.

The chain employs TRBV9 and TRBJ2-1, with a weak D call TRBD2 (5 bases). Trimming removed 0 bases from V and 5 bases from J, with 15 bases in between. Germline CDR1 reads SGDLS; CDR2 reads YYNGEE. The CDR3 contains 16 residues. This CDR3 is CASSVDGRGANNEQFF. CDR3 sequence (DNA): TGTGCCAGCAGCGTAGATGGTCGGGGAGCCAACAATGAGCAGTTCTTC.

V usage is TRBV7-2 and J usage is TRBJ2-7; weak D call: TRBD1 (8 bases). CDR1 SGHTA and CDR2 FQGNSA come from the germline V gene. The CDR3 length is 15 residues. Between the trimmed V and J ends, which lost 5 bases and 2 bases, there was a span of 16 bases. CDR3 sequence (DNA): TGTGCCAGCAGCACACAGGGGGAGGGCCCCTACGAGCAGTACTTC. Protein sequence: CASSTQGEGPYEQYF.

V usage is TRBV28 and J usage is TRBJ2-1; D is uncertain. CDR3 size: 13 residues. Trimming removed 2 bases from V and 4 bases from J, with 6 bases in between. The V gene's germline CDR1 is MDHEN and CDR2 SYDVKM. CDR3 amino acids: CASSLLPYNEQFF. CDR3 coding DNA: TGTGCCAGCAGTTTACTACCATACAATGAGCAGTTCTTC.

The gene calls are TRBV6-1 and TRBJ2-7; D is undetermined. The length of the CDR3 is 10 residues. V lost 7 bases and J 3 bases, leaving 4 bases between the germline ends. Germline V lookup: CDR1 MNHNS, CDR2 SASEGT. CDR3 nucleotide sequence: TGTGCCAGCACCAACTACGAGCAGTACTTC. This translates into CASTNYEQYF.

The rearrangement links TRBV7-6 to TRBJ2-7; 12 nucleotides line up with TRBD1. Germline V gene data show CDR1 as SGHVS and CDR2 as FNYEAQ. The CDR3 has 15 residues. The V gene end was trimmed by 5 bases and the J gene end by 5 bases; junction bases not matched to a gene: 7. Written as DNA, the CDR3 is TGTGCCAGCAGCCAAACCGGGACAGGGGGCGACGAGCAGTACTTC. Encoded protein: CASSQTGTGGDEQYF. The variable domain in full, with the rest retrieved from reference TRBV7-6 and TRBJ2-7, is GAGVSQSPRYKVTKRGQDVALRCDPISGHVSLYWYRQALGQGPEFLTYFNYEAQQDKSGLPNDRFSAERPEGSISTLTIQRTEQRDSAMYRCASSQTGTGGDEQYFGPGTRLTVT.

The chain couples TRBV5-4 to TRBJ2-1; 10 nucleotides match TRBD2. V lost 1 base and J lost 5; bases outside the gene matches: 3. The germline V gene has CDR1 SGHNT and CDR2 YYREEE (reference sequence). The length of the CDR3 is 15 residues. The CDR3 is CASSLRGTSDNEQFF. For the CDR3, the DNA is TGTGCCAGCAGCTTGAGGGGGACTAGCGACAATGAGCAGTTCTTC.